The source of this T cell receptor beta chain is a study of CD8 T cells in Susac syndrome. Random hexamers were used to reverse transcribe about 0.5 to 1 ug of RNA. Amplification of TCR beta CDR3 spanned 54 Vbeta and 13 Jbeta via immunoSEQ multiplex PCR. TCRdb re-called the immunoSEQ multiplex PCR reads through MiXCR, storing one row per CDR3 protein. The table includes approximately 160,000 distinct CDR3 sequences, roughly 95% detected once. Peripheral blood CD8+ and CD4+ T cells were profiled by TCR beta sequencing. The multiple sclerosis control group comprised treatment-naive patients with stable or active relapsing-remitting disease. Negative magnetic isolation gave CD8+ and CD4+ cells; FACS enriched CD8+ TEMRA. Germline assignment: CDR1 MGHDK and CDR2 SYGVNS. The CDR3 spans 16 residues. Trimming pared 5 bases from V and 2 bases from J, leaving 16 bases between.

This rearrangement joins TRBV25-1 to TRBJ2-1; the D gene is possibly TRBD2 (7 bases). Material: CD4+ T cells from PBMCs. This clonotype was obtained from a human donor with multiple sclerosis. The CDR3 spells CASSPQGSGTYNEQFF. The CDR3 DNA sequence: TGTGCCAGCAGTCCCCAGGGGAGCGGGACCTACAATGAGCAGTTCTTC.